Sequencing of this T cell receptor beta chain was carried out in a study of T-cell memory formation after mild COVID-19 (dated by TCRdb to the early 2020s). General notes on the study: TCR sequence clusters from the two donors were largely donor specific. T-cell clones expanding and contracting after mild COVID-19 in a couple of donors were tracked by longitudinal TCRalpha and TCRbeta repertoire sequencing. Two young, previously healthy adult volunteers made up the cohort, one male and one female. Findings and caveats that apply to the study as a whole: Only a couple of mild cases were covered in the study, and larger cohorts including severe cases with pre-infection samples were considered necessary. Contracting CD4+ clones were located mainly in the CM and EM memory subsets, whereas CD8+ clones were found to be enriched in EMRA. SARS-CoV-2 specificity was not confirmed for the second-wave clones peaking on day 37. The detection of some responding clones in pre-infection memory suggests that pre-existing cross-reactive memory T cells joined the SARS-CoV-2 response. Clones contracting from day 15 to 85 had balanced CD4/CD8 phenotypes, while a second wave expanding from day 15 to 37 was biased towards CD4+.

Instrument on record: Illumina NovaSeq 6000. cDNA libraries for TCRalpha and TCRbeta were prepared by 5'RACE using constant-segment primers, with sample barcodes and unique molecular identifiers added. Trizol reagent was used to extract RNA from every sample. The libraries were amplified in two PCR steps, and the second step added a second sample barcode and Illumina TruSeq adapters. The libraries were sequenced on an Illumina NovaSeq using 2 x 150 bp paired-end reads. Regarding the original processing steps: Reads were demultiplexed and collapsed into UMI-guided consensus sequences with migec v1.2.7. Using mixcr v2.1.11, UMI consensuses were aligned to TRA and TRB V and J templates and then assembled into clonotypes. A clonotype was counted as expanded or contracted only if both edgeR and NoisET called the change significant, with noise models trained on biological replicates. For edgeR calls, the cutoffs were a false discovery rate-adjusted p below 0.01 and a log2 fold-change threshold of 1. As an exploratory analysis of dynamics, max-normalized trajectories of the 1000 most abundant clonotypes were examined by PCA with hierarchical clustering. Separately sequenced CD4+ and CD8+ repertoires were used to assign a CD4 or CD8 phenotype to each responding clone. TCRdb ran its own pipeline on the public reads, namely fastp trimming at Q25 and MiXCR clone calling, and kept in-frame beta chains. Merged by CDR3 protein, the rows form single entries marked with the most common genes and DNA. TCRdb's processing, not the study's, gives the V and J calls here. The sample includes about 210,000 distinct CDR3 sequences, with about 10% observed a single time. The top ten clones comprise approximately 3% of the sample.

CDR1 is given as SEHNR and CDR2 as FQNEAQ, both from the germline V gene (reference sequence). The CDR3 runs 14 residues from the cysteine to the phenylalanine. Only CDR3 DNA remains: 42 bases, in frame from the first base. Trimming leaves V shorter by 2 bases and J shorter by 4 bases, with the junction holding 3 bases beyond the gene matches. PBMCs were isolated by Ficoll-Paque density gradient centrifugation. This clonotype was counted only a few times. The antigen this receptor binds is unknown. No base qualities exist here, and no much larger clone lies one base off it. Rearrangement joined TRBV7-9 to TRBJ2-3; 7 middle bases align to TRBD2. Input material: PBMCs or a T cell subset sorted from them (not recorded which). The sequence was collected from a man between 18 and 29 years old who had mild COVID-19 (a few samples of this study predate the infection). The sample titles of this study are shuffled in the database, so cell type and time point are left out; the donor was told from shared clones. The CDR3 loop reads CASSLQGGSDTQYF. The DNA sequence is as follows: TGTGCCAGCAGCTTACAGGGAGGGTCAGATACGCAGTATTTT.